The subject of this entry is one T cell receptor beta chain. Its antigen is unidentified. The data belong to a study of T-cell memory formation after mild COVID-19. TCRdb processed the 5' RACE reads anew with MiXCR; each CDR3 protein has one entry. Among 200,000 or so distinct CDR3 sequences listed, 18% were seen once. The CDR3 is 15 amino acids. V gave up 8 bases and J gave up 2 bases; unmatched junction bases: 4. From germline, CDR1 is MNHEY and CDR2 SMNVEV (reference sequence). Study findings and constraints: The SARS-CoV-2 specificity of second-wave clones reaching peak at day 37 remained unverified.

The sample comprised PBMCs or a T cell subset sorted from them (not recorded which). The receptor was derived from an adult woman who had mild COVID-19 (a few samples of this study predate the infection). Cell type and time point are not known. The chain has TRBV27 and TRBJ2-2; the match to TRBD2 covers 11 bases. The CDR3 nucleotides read TGTGCCAGCCGACTAGCGGGGTCCAACACCGGGGAGCTGTTTTTT. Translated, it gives CASRLAGSNTGELFF.